These 31 T cell receptor beta chains came from one sample sequenced in a study of cytomegalovirus exposure and HLA in healthy donors. Sequencing was performed with immunoSEQ multiplex PCR; in TCRdb, only in-frame clones are kept and a portion is missing. Here the sample spans roughly 60,000 clones, about 91% being singletons. The sequencing input was PBMCs. All receptors derive from a woman aged 25 to 45 in good health and CMV-seronegative.

CDR3 protein: CAWSKGQGDEQYF. The DNA for the CDR3 is TGTGCCTGGAGTAAGGGACAGGGTGACGAGCAGTACTTC. The chain links TRBV30 to TRBJ2-7; 9 nucleotides align to TRBD1. Trimming at V came to 2 bases and at J to 5 bases, leaving 4 bases not matched to a gene. The CDR3 length is 13 residues. Looked up from germline, CDR1 is GTSNPN and CDR2 is SVGIG (reference sequence).

This clone was observed once. The rearrangement joins TRBV7-8 to TRBJ2-1; 8 bases agree with TRBD1. The junction had 15 bases not matched to a gene; V was cut back by 5 bases and J by 9 bases. This CDR3 has 16 residues. Germline values: CDR1 SGHVS, CDR2 FQNEAQ. CDR3: CASSPSRGRRNTEQFF. DNA of the CDR3: TGTGCCAGCAGCCCATCCAGGGGGCGACGAAACACTGAGCAGTTCTTC.

This rearrangement joins TRBV19 to TRBJ1-3; D gene ambiguous. Germline V gene lookup returns CDR1 LNHDA and CDR2 SQIVND (reference sequence). The V and J ends lost 5 bases and 1 base respectively, with 15 bases between them. The CDR3 extends over 16 amino acids. The CDR3 region is CASSADVLLSGNTIYF. CDR3 nucleotide sequence: TGTGCCAGTAGTGCCGATGTACTGCTTTCTGGAAACACCATATATTTT. Together with reference TRBV19 and TRBJ1-3, the CDR3 gives the full variable domain: DGGITQSPKYLFRKEGQNVTLSCEQNLNHDAMYWYRQDPGQGLRLIYYSQIVNDFQKGDIAEGYSVSREKKESFPLTVTSAQKNPTAFYLCASSADVLLSGNTIYFGEGSWLTVV.

The chain carries TRBV6-1 and TRBJ1-5; D not resolved. The V gene lost 3 bases and the J gene lost 2 bases, with 11 bases spanning the gap. CDR3 size: 15 residues. Germline lookup yields CDR1 MNHNS and CDR2 SASEGT. In nucleotides, the CDR3 is TGTGCCAGCAGTGAGAGGGCTTGGGGCAATCAGCCCCAGCATTTT. Protein product: CASSERAWGNQPQHF.

This CDR3 is CASRSGRAGEQFF. CDR3 DNA: TGTGCCAGCCGCTCCGGCAGGGCCGGTGAGCAGTTCTTC. The chain is built from TRBV6-5 and TRBJ2-1; tentatively, D is TRBD1 (5 bases). Trimming removed 8 bases at V and 9 bases at J, with 17 bases between. The CDR3 is 13 amino acids. The germline CDR1 and CDR2 sequences are MNHEY and SVGAGI.

This clone appeared a single time. The chain couples TRBV7-2 to TRBJ2-6; TRBD1 agrees at 9 bases. The CDR3 spans 17 residues. J lost 0 bases, V lost 5 bases, and 5 bases had no gene match. The germline V gene encodes CDR1 SGHTA and CDR2 FQGNSA. CDR3 DNA: TGTGCCAGCAGCCCGGGGACAGGGATCTCTGGGGCCAACGTCCTGACTTTC. This encodes CASSPGTGISGANVLTF.

This clone was seen just once. J is TRBJ2-4 and V is TRBV5-1; possible D gene TRBD2, 6 bases. CDR3 length: 15 amino acids. The V end was cut by 3 bases, the J end by 8 bases, with 18 bases between. CDR1 SGHRS and CDR2 YFSETQ come from the germline V gene. The CDR3 spells CASSYSGSAADIQYF. CDR3 sequence (DNA): TGCGCCAGCAGCTATAGCGGTTCCGCCGCCGACATTCAGTACTTC.

V is TRBV27 and J is TRBJ2-1; a weak D match, TRBD2 (6 bases). Germline assignment: CDR1 MNHEY and CDR2 SMNVEV (reference sequence). Between the trimmed V and J ends, which lost 1 base and 5 bases, there was a span of 15 bases. CDR3 length equals 16 residues. The CDR3 reads CASSLFPGVWNNEQFF. The CDR3 nucleotides read TGTGCCAGCAGTTTATTCCCGGGAGTCTGGAACAATGAGCAGTTCTTC.

The chain combines TRBV28 with TRBJ2-2; the match to TRBD2 covers 10 bases. The J segment lost 5 bases and the V segment lost 6 bases, leaving 12 bases of the junction unmatched. CDR1 MDHEN and CDR2 SYDVKM come from the germline V gene. This CDR3 comprises 17 residues. In DNA form, the CDR3 reads TGTGCCAGCAGCCTAGACCCGACTAGCGGGCAGACCGGGGAGCTGTTTTTT. Protein: CASSLDPTSGQTGELFF.

The rearrangement uses TRBV5-1 and TRBJ2-1; no clear D gene. Trimming cost V 6 bases and J 0 bases, with 19 bases left between them. CDR1 is SGHRS and CDR2 is YFSETQ in the germline V gene. The CDR3 consists of 17 residues. Written as DNA, the CDR3 is TGCGCCAGCACCCCGACACCTCCCTTGAGCTCCTACAATGAGCAGTTCTTC. The encoded protein is CASTPTPPLSSYNEQFF.

This clone came up once. As DNA, the CDR3 is TGTGCCAGCAGTGAGGGGGGGGGAGATACAGATACGCAGTATTTT. It specifies CASSEGGGDTDTQYF. V gene TRBV2 combines with J gene TRBJ2-3; TRBD2 aligns across 7 bases. The CDR3 is made up of 15 amino acids. Trimming removed 3 bases from V and 3 bases from J; junction bases left unmatched: 6. Germline-derived CDR1 and CDR2 are SNHLY and FYNNEI.

CDR3 nucleotides: TGCGCCAGCAGCCCGCCCCAAGCCGGGGTGGGAGAGCAGTACTTC. It is translated as CASSPPQAGVGEQYF. The J gene is TRBJ2-7, the V gene TRBV5-1; D might be TRBD2 (5 bases). V dropped 4 bases and J dropped 7 bases, with 21 bases sitting between them. CDR3 length equals 15 residues. Germline V gene data show CDR1 as SGHRS and CDR2 as YFSETQ.

The gene calls are TRBV19 and TRBJ1-5; the D is unclear. Trimming cost V 9 bases and J 3 bases, with 18 bases left between them. This CDR3 has 15 residues. Per the germline V gene, CDR1 is LNHDA and CDR2 is SQIVND (reference sequence). Here the CDR3 DNA reads TGTGCCAGCACATCCTCCCAGGCGTTCAATCAGCCCCAGCATTTT. It codes for CASTSSQAFNQPQHF. The full variable domain, in which reference TRBV19 and TRBJ1-5 provide the parts outside the CDR3, is DGGITQSPKYLFRKEGQNVTLSCEQNLNHDAMYWYRQDPGQGLRLIYYSQIVNDFQKGDIAEGYSVSREKKESFPLTVTSAQKNPTAFYLCASTSSQAFNQPQHFGDGTRLSIL.

The chain joins TRBV5-1 to TRBJ1-2; TRBD1 matches at 9 bases. The V and J ends lost 4 bases and 7 bases, in that order; junction bases with no gene match: 8. CDR3 length: 14 residues. Per the germline V gene, CDR1 is SGHRS and CDR2 is YFSETQ. The CDR3 here is CASSVPQGASGYTF. The CDR3 DNA is TGCGCCAGCAGCGTCCCACAGGGGGCAAGTGGCTACACCTTC. Variable domain in full (rest from reference TRBV5-1 and TRBJ1-2): KAGVTQTPRYLIKTRGQQVTLSCSPISGHRSVSWYQQTPGQGLQFLFEYFSETQRNKGNFPGRFSGRQFSNSRSEMNVSTLELGDSALYLCASSVPQGASGYTFGSGTRLTVV.

CDR3 protein: CASSQDRGGTNQPQHF. In nucleotides, the CDR3 is TGTGCCAGCAGCCAAGATCGAGGGGGTACCAATCAGCCCCAGCATTTT. The rearrangement joins TRBV4-2 to TRBJ1-5, with D tentatively TRBD1 (6 bases). Trimming stripped 0 bases from V and 3 bases from J, with 12 bases between. CDR1 and CDR2 (germline): LGHNA, YNFKEQ. The CDR3 covers 16 residues.

This chain links TRBV7-9 with TRBJ2-2, with 7 bases matching TRBD1. Germline lookup yields CDR1 SEHNR and CDR2 FQNEAQ (reference sequence). The CDR3 runs to 13 residues. The V and J ends lost 8 bases and 4 bases, in that order; junction bases with no gene match: 4. In DNA form, the CDR3 reads TGTGCCAGCGCTGGACAGGTCACCGGGGAGCTGTTTTTT. Translating gives CASAGQVTGELFF.

This clone was detected only once. This chain joins TRBV5-6 and TRBJ1-1; D may be TRBD1 (5 bases). Per the germline V gene, CDR1 is SGHDT and CDR2 is YYEEEE. The germline V and J ends were trimmed by 4 bases and 1 base, with 11 bases remaining between them. This CDR3 is 14 amino acids long. The CDR3 DNA reads TGTGCCAGCAGCCCTCCGGGGGGGAACACTGAAGCTTTCTTT. The encoded protein is CASSPPGGNTEAFF.

This chain joins TRBV7-9 and TRBJ2-3; 12 bases match TRBD2. With 5 bases clipped from V and 5 bases from J, the junction kept 5 bases outside the gene matches. The CDR3 contains 15 residues. Germline assignment: CDR1 SEHNR and CDR2 FQNEAQ (reference sequence). The CDR3 spells CASSPSGRAGDTQYF. The CDR3 bases are TGTGCCAGCAGCCCTAGCGGGAGGGCCGGAGATACGCAGTATTTT.

The rearrangement links TRBV29-1 to TRBJ2-7; tentative D call: TRBD2 (6 bases). Germline V lookup: CDR1 SQVTM, CDR2 ANQGSEA. V was shortened by 4 bases and J by 4 bases, with 14 bases between the two germline ends. CDR3 length: 13 residues. For the CDR3, the DNA is TGCAGCGTTGCCGGGAGTCCTAGGTACGAGCAGTACTTC. This codes for CSVAGSPRYEQYF.

J is TRBJ2-7 and V is TRBV7-2; perhaps TRBD1 as D (7 bases). The CDR3 has 14 amino acids. CDR1 SGHTA and CDR2 FQGNSA come from the germline V gene. Trimming cost V 2 bases and J 6 bases, with 14 bases left between them. The chain's CDR3 is CASSLIQGGSEQYF. The DNA for the CDR3 is TGTGCCAGCAGCTTAATTCAGGGGGGCTCCGAGCAGTACTTC.

V is TRBV29-1 and J is TRBJ1-5; a weak D match, TRBD1 (6 bases). The germline V gene has CDR1 SQVTM and CDR2 ANQGSEA. The CDR3 totals 13 residues. V dropped 4 bases and J dropped 5 bases, with 12 bases sitting between them. The CDR3 sequence is CSVASGDYQPQHF. CDR3 in DNA: TGCAGCGTTGCATCAGGGGATTATCAGCCCCAGCATTTT.

This chain joins TRBV19 and TRBJ2-1; 7 nucleotides align to TRBD2. The CDR3 covers 15 residues. The germline V gene has CDR1 LNHDA and CDR2 SQIVND (reference sequence). V lost 7 bases, J lost 5 bases, and 11 bases stayed unmatched. CDR3 amino acids: CASTLGAGPHNEQFF. In nucleotides, the CDR3 is TGTGCCAGTACCCTGGGAGCGGGGCCCCACAATGAGCAGTTCTTC.

The CDR3 region is CASRELAGAEQYF. CDR3 coding DNA: TGTGCCAGCAGGGAACTAGCGGGAGCCGAGCAGTACTTC. V and J are TRBV6-6 and TRBJ2-7, with TRBD2 identical over 11 bases. This CDR3 is built from 13 residues. Germline V CDR1 and CDR2: MNHNY, SVGAGI (reference sequence). V shed 6 bases and J 6 bases; nucleotides not matched to a gene: 4.

The chain recombines TRBV6-5 with TRBJ2-1; D not certain. The germline gives CDR1 MNHEY, CDR2 SVGAGI. With 6 bases removed from V and 6 bases from J, the gap between germline ends came to 12 bases. The CDR3 consists of 13 residues. CDR3 nucleotides: TGTGCCAGCAGCCCCGTAAGTAGCAATGAGCAGTTCTTC. Translation gives CASSPVSSNEQFF.

This sequence joins TRBV6-5 and TRBJ1-3; the match to TRBD1 covers 8 bases. Germline V lookup: CDR1 MNHEY, CDR2 SVGAGI. This CDR3 is built from 15 residues. J gave up 4 bases and V 0 bases, and 2 bases lay outside the gene matches. CDR3 in amino acids: CASSYSGTGGNTIYF. Written as DNA, the CDR3 is TGTGCCAGCAGTTACTCGGGGACAGGCGGAAACACCATATATTTT.

The V and J genes are TRBV30 and TRBJ1-2, with 12 bases fitting TRBD1. This CDR3 spans 14 amino acids. Losses at the gene ends were 5 bases for V and 4 bases for J; bases not matched to a gene: 5. Germline V gene lookup returns CDR1 GTSNPN and CDR2 SVGIG (reference sequence). The CDR3 reads CAWEGQGASYGYTF. In DNA form, the CDR3 reads TGTGCCTGGGAGGGACAGGGGGCTTCCTATGGCTACACCTTC.

The V call is TRBV25-1, the J call TRBJ1-4, with no clear D. CDR3 length: 13 amino acids. The V end was cut by 3 bases, the J end by 6 bases, with 8 bases between. The V gene's germline CDR1 is MGHDK and CDR2 SYGVNS. The CDR3 reads CASSDLLDEKLFF. CDR3 nucleotides: TGTGCCAGCAGTGATTTATTAGATGAAAAACTGTTTTTT.

This rearrangement joins TRBV18 to TRBJ2-2; D is ambiguous. CDR1 and CDR2 from the germline V gene are KGHSH and LQKENI. This CDR3 comprises 16 residues. Trimming removed 3 bases from V and 1 base from J, with 12 bases in between. The CDR3 loop reads CASSPQRPGNTGELFF. The CDR3 region has the DNA TGTGCCAGCTCACCTCAACGGCCGGGGAACACCGGGGAGCTGTTTTTT.

The rearrangement uses TRBV9 and TRBJ1-2, with a tentative D call TRBD1 (5 bases). Per the germline V gene, CDR1 is SGDLS and CDR2 is YYNGEE. This CDR3 contains 14 residues. The V and J ends lost 3 bases and 0 bases respectively, with 9 bases between them. In nucleotides, the CDR3 is TGTGCCAGCAGCGACCCGACAGCTAACTATGGCTACACCTTC. Translation gives CASSDPTANYGYTF.

The chain has TRBV14 and TRBJ2-7; 13 nucleotides match TRBD2. The CDR3 sequence is 18 residues long. V shed 1 base, J shed 2 bases, and the junction held 8 bases outside the gene matches. Looked up from germline, CDR1 is SGHDN and CDR2 is FVKESK. For the CDR3, the DNA is TGTGCCAGCAGCCAAGCCACCGGACTAGCGGGAGCTCCCTACGAGCAGTACTTC. Translated: CASSQATGLAGAPYEQYF.

This clone occurred a few times. The chain carries TRBV6-5 and TRBJ1-2; D may be TRBD1 (6 bases). Germline CDR1 reads MNHEY; CDR2 reads SVGAGI. The CDR3 consists of 14 residues. Trimming shortened V by 7 bases and J by 7 bases, and 19 bases separated the two germline ends. In nucleotides, the CDR3 is TGTGCCAGCATTACAGGAACAGGGCAAGGTGGCTACACCTTC. This translates into CASITGTGQGGYTF.